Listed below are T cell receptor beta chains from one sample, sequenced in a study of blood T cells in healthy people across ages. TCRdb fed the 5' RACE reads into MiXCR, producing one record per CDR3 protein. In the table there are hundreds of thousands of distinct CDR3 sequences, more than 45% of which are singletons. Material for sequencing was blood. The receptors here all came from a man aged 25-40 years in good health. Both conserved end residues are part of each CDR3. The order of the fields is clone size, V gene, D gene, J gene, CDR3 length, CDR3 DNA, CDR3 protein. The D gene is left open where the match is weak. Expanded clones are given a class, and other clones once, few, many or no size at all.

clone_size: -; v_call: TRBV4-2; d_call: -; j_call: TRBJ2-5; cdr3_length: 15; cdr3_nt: TGTGCCAGCAGTCCCGGCCCCGTGGAGTCGGAGACCCAGTACTTC; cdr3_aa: CASSPGPVESETQYF
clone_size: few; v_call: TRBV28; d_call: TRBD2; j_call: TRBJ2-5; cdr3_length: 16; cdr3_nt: TGTGCCAGCAGAATAACTAGCGGAGCCAACCAAGAGACCCAGTACTTC; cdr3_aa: CASRITSGANQETQYF
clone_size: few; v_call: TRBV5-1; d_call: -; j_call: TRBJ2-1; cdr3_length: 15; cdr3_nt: TGCGCCAGCAGCTTGGACGCGGGTGCTTACAATGAGCAGTTCTTC; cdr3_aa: CASSLDAGAYNEQFF
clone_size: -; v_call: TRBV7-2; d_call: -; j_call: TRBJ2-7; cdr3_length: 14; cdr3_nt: TGTGCCAGCAGCTTAAGCCGGAACTCCTACGAGCAGTACTTC; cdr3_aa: CASSLSRNSYEQYF
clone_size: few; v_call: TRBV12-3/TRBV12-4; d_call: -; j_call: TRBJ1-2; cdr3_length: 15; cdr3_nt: TGTGCCAGCACCCTGAAACAGGGAACTCACTATGGCTACACCTTC; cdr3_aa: CASTLKQGTHYGYTF
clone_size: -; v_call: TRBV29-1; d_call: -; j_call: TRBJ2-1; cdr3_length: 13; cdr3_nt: TGCAGCGTTGAAAAAACTCTTACTGGTGAGCAGTTCTTC; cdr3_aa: CSVEKTLTGEQFF
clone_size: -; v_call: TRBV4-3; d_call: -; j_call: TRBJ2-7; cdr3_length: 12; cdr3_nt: TGCGCCGCAACAGGCCGCGTAGGCGAGCAGTACTTC; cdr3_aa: CAATGRVGEQYF
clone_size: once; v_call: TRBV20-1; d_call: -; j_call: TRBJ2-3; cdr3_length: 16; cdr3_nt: TGCAGTGCTAGAGCGGGGTTTGGGGGGCTCACAGATACGCAGTATTTT; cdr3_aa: CSARAGFGGLTDTQYF
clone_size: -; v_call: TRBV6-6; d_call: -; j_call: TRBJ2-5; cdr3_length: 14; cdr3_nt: TGTGCCAGCATCCATGGTGGGACCTACAATGAGCAGTACTTC; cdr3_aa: CASIHGGTYNEQYF
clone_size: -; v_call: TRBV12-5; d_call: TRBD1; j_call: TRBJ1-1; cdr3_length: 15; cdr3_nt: TGTGCTGGTGGTTTGTACCCAGGGGGCAAGCCTGAAGCTTTCTTT; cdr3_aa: CAGGLYPGGKPEAFF
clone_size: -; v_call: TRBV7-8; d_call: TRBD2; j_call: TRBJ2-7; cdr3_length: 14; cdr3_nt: TGTGCCAGCAGCTCGACTAGCGGGACTTACGAGCAGTACTTC; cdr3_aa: CASSSTSGTYEQYF
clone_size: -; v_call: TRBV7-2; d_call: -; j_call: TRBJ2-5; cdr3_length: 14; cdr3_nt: TGTGCCAGCAGCTCCCTTGGCGGGACGGAGACCCAGTACTTC; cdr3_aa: CASSSLGGTETQYF
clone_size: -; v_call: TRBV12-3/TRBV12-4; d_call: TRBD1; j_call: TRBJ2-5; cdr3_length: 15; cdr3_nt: TGTGCCAGCAGTCTAATTCAAGGGGGCACGGAGACCCAGTACTTC; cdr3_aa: CASSLIQGGTETQYF
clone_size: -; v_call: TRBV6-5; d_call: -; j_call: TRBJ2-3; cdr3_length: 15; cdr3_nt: TGTGCCAGCAGTTACTCGGCCGGGTCTGGGTATACGCAGTATTTT; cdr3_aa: CASSYSAGSGYTQYF
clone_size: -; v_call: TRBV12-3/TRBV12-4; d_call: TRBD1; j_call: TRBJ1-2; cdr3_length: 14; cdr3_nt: TGTGCCAGCAGCCGCGGGACAGGGGGCGCGGGCTACACCTTC; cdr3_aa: CASSRGTGGAGYTF
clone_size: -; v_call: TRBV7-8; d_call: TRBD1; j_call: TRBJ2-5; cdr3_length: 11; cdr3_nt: TGTGCCAGCAGCGCTGGACAGGCCCAGTACTTC; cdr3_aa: CASSAGQAQYF
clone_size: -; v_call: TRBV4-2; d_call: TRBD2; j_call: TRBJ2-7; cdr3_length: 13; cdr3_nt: TGTGCCAGCAGCCAGAGCGGGACGGCCCTGCAGTACTTC; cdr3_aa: CASSQSGTALQYF
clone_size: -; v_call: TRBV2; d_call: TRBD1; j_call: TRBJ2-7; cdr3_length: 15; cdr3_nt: TGTGCCAGCAGGACCCGGGACAGGAGCTCCTACGAGCAGTACTTC; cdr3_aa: CASRTRDRSSYEQYF
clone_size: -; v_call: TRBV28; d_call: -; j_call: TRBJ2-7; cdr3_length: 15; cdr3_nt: TGTGCCAGCAGTTTGGACCTAGCCTACGGCTACGAGCAGTACTTC; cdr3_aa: CASSLDLAYGYEQYF
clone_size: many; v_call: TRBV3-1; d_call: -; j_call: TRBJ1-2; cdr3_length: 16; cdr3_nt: TGTGCCAGCAGCCACACTTTACCCGATCTTAACTATGGCTACACCTTC; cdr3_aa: CASSHTLPDLNYGYTF
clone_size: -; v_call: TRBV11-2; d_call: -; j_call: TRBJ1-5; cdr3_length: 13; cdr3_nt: TGTGCCAGCAGCTTAACGCAAAATCAGCCCCAGCATTTT; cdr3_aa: CASSLTQNQPQHF
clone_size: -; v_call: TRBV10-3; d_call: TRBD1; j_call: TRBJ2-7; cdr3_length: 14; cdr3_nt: TGTGCCATCACAGCCGGGACAGACGTCTACGAGCAGTACTTC; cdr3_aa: CAITAGTDVYEQYF
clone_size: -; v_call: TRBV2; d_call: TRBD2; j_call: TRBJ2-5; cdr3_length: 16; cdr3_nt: TGTGCCAGCAGTGGGACTAGATTTGGGTTCCAAGAGACCCAGTACTTC; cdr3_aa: CASSGTRFGFQETQYF
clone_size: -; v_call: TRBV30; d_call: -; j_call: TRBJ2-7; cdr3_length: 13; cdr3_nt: TGTGCCTGGAGCGCACTGATCCTCTACGAGCAGTACTTC; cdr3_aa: CAWSALILYEQYF
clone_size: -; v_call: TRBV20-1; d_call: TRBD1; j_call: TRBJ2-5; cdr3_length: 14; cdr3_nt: TGCAGTGCAGACCGACAGGGGGCTGGCGAGACCCAGTACTTC; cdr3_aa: CSADRQGAGETQYF
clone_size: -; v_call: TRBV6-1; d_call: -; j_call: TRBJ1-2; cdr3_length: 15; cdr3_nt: TGTGCCAGCAGTGATCACGGCGTGCGGTTCGACGGCTACACCTTC; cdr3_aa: CASSDHGVRFDGYTF
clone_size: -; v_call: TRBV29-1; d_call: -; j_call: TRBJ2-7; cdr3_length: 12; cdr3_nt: TGCAGCGTTGAATCCGCGTCCTACGAGCAGTACTTC; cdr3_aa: CSVESASYEQYF
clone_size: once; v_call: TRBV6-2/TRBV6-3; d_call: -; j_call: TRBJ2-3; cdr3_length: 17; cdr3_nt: TGTGCCAGCAGTAACGAGGTCGTTGGGGACTTCACAGATACGCAGTATTTT; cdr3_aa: CASSNEVVGDFTDTQYF
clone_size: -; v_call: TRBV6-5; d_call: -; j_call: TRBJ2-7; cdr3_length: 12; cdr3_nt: TGTGCCAGTACCGACCTGACCTACGAGCAGTACTTC; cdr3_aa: CASTDLTYEQYF
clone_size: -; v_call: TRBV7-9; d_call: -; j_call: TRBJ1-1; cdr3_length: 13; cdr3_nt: TGTGCCAGTTCAGGGACTCATCCCGCTGAAGCTTTCTTT; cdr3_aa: CASSGTHPAEAFF
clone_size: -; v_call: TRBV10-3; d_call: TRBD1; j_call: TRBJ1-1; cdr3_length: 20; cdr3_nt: TGTGCCACCGAGGAGGCCCGGGACAGGGGTCGGGGGGCCCTGAACACTGAAGCTTTCTTT; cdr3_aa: CATEEARDRGRGALNTEAFF
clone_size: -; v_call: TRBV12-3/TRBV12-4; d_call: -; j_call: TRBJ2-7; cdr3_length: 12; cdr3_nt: TGTGCCAGCAGTTTAGCGGGGACCGAGCAGTACTTC; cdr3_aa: CASSLAGTEQYF
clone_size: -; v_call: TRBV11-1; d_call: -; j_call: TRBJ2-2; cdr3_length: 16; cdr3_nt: TGTGCCAGCAGCTTATGGGGGGGGCAAGGCACCGGGGAGCTGTTTTTT; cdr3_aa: CASSLWGGQGTGELFF
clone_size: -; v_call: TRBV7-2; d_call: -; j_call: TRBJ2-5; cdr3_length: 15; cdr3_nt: TGTGCCAGCAGCTTAGTGTCGGGGGGCGGGGAGGCCCAGTACTTC; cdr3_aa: CASSLVSGGGEAQYF
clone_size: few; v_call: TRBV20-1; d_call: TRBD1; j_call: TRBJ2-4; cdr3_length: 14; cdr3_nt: TGCAGTGCCCCACTCGACAGGGCCCGGAACATTCAGTACTTC; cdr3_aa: CSAPLDRARNIQYF
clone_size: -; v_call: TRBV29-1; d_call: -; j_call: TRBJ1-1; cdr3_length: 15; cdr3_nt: TGCAGCCATGTCGGCGGAGAACTAATGAACACTGAAGCTTTCTTT; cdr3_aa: CSHVGGELMNTEAFF